The source of this TCR beta chain is a study of shared clonotypes between healthy human individuals (dated by TCRdb to 2018 to 2021). For the wider study: Two women and a few men aged 18 to 49 years were included in the cohort. The study deeply sequenced blood TCR repertoires of about 5 healthy adults to estimate repertoire size and the extent of clonotype sharing between individuals. Per donor, three plates each were used for CD4 naive and CD4 memory, two for CD8 naive, and one for CD8 memory. Per donor, leukapheresis produced somewhere between about 0.94 and 9.5 billion PBMCs. Libraries were prepared and TCR repertoires were sequenced by different laboratories using diverse techniques, in order to increase sequencing depth and limit assay-specific biases.

Healthy HIV-negative adults with no recently reported acute infections or vaccinations were included as donors. Every donor was a Caucasian adult living in Nashville, Tennessee, USA. CD4+ T cells were enriched by magnetic negative selection; naive cells were then positively selected on CD45RA, and the negative fraction formed the memory subset. Blood was obtained by leukapheresis, after which PBMCs were separated by Ficoll-Histopaque density gradient centrifugation and cryopreserved in liquid nitrogen vapor phase. Analytical flow cytometry was used to check the purity and quantity of every magnetically sorted T cell population. Genomic DNA was isolated from each sorted fraction and quantified by UV absorbance on a Nanodrop 2000c. Using the deep immunoSEQ assay, multiplex PCR amplified TCR CDR3 regions from genomic DNA. For each cell subset, the extracted genomic DNA was distributed evenly across all wells of several immunoSEQ 96-well plates, and each plate served as one replicate. For sorted subsets, 150 to 250 ng genomic DNA, equal to 30,000 or so T cell genomes, was loaded into each replicate PCR. Purified libraries were measured with a Qubit 3.0 fluorometer, size-checked on a Bioanalyzer 2100, and measured again with the KAPA Library Quantification kit. Every immunoSEQ 96-well plate was sequenced on a separate single-read 150-cycle Illumina NextSeq 550 flow cell. The authors processed their data as follows. Because only junctional sequences without quality scores were contained in the immunoSEQ output, filtering matching that applied to full-length reads could not be performed. Sequences were annotated with PyIR, a Python wrapper for IgBLAST v1.9, using IMGT germline references to assign V/J genes and CDR3. Reads were filtered out if the reads had weak V/J assignments (E-value above 1e-6), no CDR3, stop codons, out-of-frame junctions, or ambiguous translated residues. A V3J clonotype was defined by an identical inferred V gene, J gene, and CDR3 amino acid sequence. Percentage overlap between repertoires was calculated by dividing the number of shared unique clonotypes by the size of the smaller repertoire. RTK rarefaction, the Chao1 estimator, and Recon v2.1 estimates of unobserved clonotypes were used to assess repertoire richness. Generation probabilities for all TCRbeta clonotypes obtained by the gDNA method from several donors were computed using OLGA. TCRdb limited this immuneACCESS table to in-frame rearrangements with V and J called. A share of clones is missing; checked studies link under half to unresolved V genes, and the rest is unexplained. The DNA was the basis for D and trimming; V, J and clone size are from that table. The sample has about 2.5 million clones on record, around 93% of them singletons. The ten largest clones take up around 0.38% of the sample.

Turning to this clone: The antigen it recognizes is unknown. No much larger clonotype is one base removed from it; base qualities were not supplied.

The research as a whole found: Pairwise subsampling led to the expectation that sequencing depth would affect the degree of clonotype sharing among donors. Estimated clonotype richness was generally larger for naive than for memory subsets. Incomplete sequencing was indicated by rarefaction of sorted-subset datasets, despite the large sequencing depth. Because the study included only a small number of donors, the genetic and exposure-history diversity represented was limited. Only blood was sampled, and tissue TCR repertoires likely differ from those in blood. Compared with non-shared clonotypes, the clonotypes found in all four sorted-subset donors had higher generation probabilities. Across a handful of donors, 4.5% to 6.5% of naive CD4, roughly 3.4% of naive CD8, 2.3% of memory CD4, and roughly 0.4% of memory CD8 clonotypes were shared.

The CDR3 starts with the cysteine, ends with the phenylalanine, and has 17 residues. Here the CDR3 DNA is all that survives: 51 bases in frame from base 1. The origin of this receptor is a man younger than 30 in good health. Some clones in this sample may be carry-over from other donors' samples. The V and J segments used are TRBV1 and TRBJ2-3; the table's D call TRBD2 went unverified against the DNA. TRBV1 corresponds to a pseudogene. Sample: naive CD4+ T cells from PBMCs. Reading the label with the study, this specimen's cell subset or site is: CD45RA+ positively selected. The nucleotide sequence is given as TGCACCAGCAGCCAAGGGGACCTAGCGGGAGGGACAGATACGCAGTATTTT. Its protein is CTSSQGDLAGGTDTQYF.